This TCR beta chain was identified during a study of beta chain features in type 1 diabetes. This CDR3 is 14 amino acids long. Trimming pared 1 base from V and 10 bases from J, leaving 16 bases between. Germline lookup yields CDR1 SEHNR and CDR2 FQNEAQ (reference sequence). Expressed TCRB transcripts were sequenced after all isolated RNA was converted to cDNA. The data were produced by immunoSEQ multiplex PCR, yet TCRdb's version contains in-frame clones alone and is incomplete. The sample lists roughly 150,000 clones, approximately 8.7% occurring once. A note on this clone: The antigen remains undetermined.

Staining for CD45RO/CCR7/CD25/CD127/CD95/CD27 allowed sorting of CD4+ naive, central memory, regulatory and stem cell-like memory cells. Study conclusions and caveats: Patients and controls would share equally any PCR tilt toward shorter templates. All four CD4+ subsets from Type 1 diabetes patients carried moderately but significantly shorter TCRB CDR3s. Over-representation of high TCR-expressing cells was a possible consequence of cDNA sequencing.

What was sequenced was central memory CD4+ T cells from blood. The V and J genes are TRBV7-9 and TRBJ1-2; the D is unclear. This sequence originates from a woman aged 25 to 39 with type 1 diabetes. The CDR3 sequence: CASSLGGESLAYTF. The CDR3 region has the DNA TGTGCCAGCAGCTTAGGTGGAGAAAGTCTGGCCTACACCTTC. The full variable domain, with the rest looked up from reference TRBV7-9 and TRBJ1-2, is DTGVSQNPRHKITKRGQNVTFRCDPISEHNRLYWYRQTLGQGPEFLTYFQNEAQLEKSRLLSDRFSAERPKGSFSTLEIQRTEQGDSAMYLCASSLGGESLAYTFGSGTRLTVV.